There are a few counts of the clone carrying this T cell receptor beta chain. It was with a sample-barcoded 5' primer and a J-beta primer mix that a second PCR of roughly 6 to 11 cycles was run. TCRdb itself ran the 5' RACE reads through MiXCR, one entry per CDR3 protein. The sample lists 800,000 or so distinct CDR3 sequences, approximately 25% occurring once. This specimen belongs to a study of blood T cells in healthy people across ages. V was pared by 6 bases and J by 6 bases, with 12 bases of the junction left unmatched. The CDR3 length is 15 residues. The V gene's germline CDR1 is MNHNY and CDR2 SVGAGI (reference sequence). This sample also appeared in a second study, on T cells of mothers and their children. That source reports: There was no detection of any persistent microchimeric T cell clones.

The rearrangement uses TRBV6-6 and TRBJ2-3; 7 nucleotides align to TRBD2. The clonotype comes from a boy between 10 and 17 years old in good health. Input material: blood. The CDR3 DNA sequence: TGTGCCAGCAGCCCCGGGACTAAAATTTTGGATACGCAGTATTTT. Translating gives CASSPGTKILDTQYF.